This T cell receptor (beta chain) comes out of a study of OX40 agonist ivuxolimab in advanced cancers. The CDR3 has 16 residues. Germline V CDR1 and CDR2: SNHLY, FYNNEI. Losses at the gene ends were 5 bases for V and 2 bases for J; bases not matched to a gene: 10. Some clones are missing from TCRdb's copy, which holds only in-frame ones; the method was immunoSEQ multiplex PCR. The sample lists 100,000 or so clones, 85% to 95% seen once, with approximately 0.58% in the top ten. There are a few counts of this clone. The V call is TRBV2, the J call TRBJ2-5; 8 nucleotides agree with TRBD1. The clonotype comes from an adult with an advanced solid tumor such as melanoma, head and neck, liver or kidney cancer. Material: CD4+ or CD8+ T cells sorted from blood, obtained in a trial of the OX40 agonist ivuxolimab. CDR3 in amino acids: CASSNTPDREQETQYF. CDR3 nucleotide sequence: TGTGCCAGCAGTAACACCCCGGACAGGGAACAAGAGACCCAGTACTTC.